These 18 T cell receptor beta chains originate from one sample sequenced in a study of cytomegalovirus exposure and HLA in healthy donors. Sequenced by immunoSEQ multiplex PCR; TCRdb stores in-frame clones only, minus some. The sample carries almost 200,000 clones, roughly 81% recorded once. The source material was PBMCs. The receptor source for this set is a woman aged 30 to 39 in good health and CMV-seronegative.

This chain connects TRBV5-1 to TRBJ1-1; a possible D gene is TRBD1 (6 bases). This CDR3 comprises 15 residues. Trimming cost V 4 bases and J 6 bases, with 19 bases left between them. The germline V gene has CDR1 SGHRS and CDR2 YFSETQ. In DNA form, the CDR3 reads TGCGCCAGCAGCACCCAACAGGGTTCCTACCCTGAAGCTTTCTTT. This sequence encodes CASSTQQGSYPEAFF.

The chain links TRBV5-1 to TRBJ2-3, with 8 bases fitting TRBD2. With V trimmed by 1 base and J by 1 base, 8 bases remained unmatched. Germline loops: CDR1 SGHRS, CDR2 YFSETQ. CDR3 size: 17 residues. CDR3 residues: CASSLSRLATGTDTQYF. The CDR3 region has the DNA TGCGCCAGCAGCTTGTCTCGACTAGCGACGGGCACAGATACGCAGTATTTT.

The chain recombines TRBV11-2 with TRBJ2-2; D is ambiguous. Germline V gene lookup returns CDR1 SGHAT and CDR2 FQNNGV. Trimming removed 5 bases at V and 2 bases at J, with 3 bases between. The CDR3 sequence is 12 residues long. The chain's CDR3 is CASSLNTGELFF. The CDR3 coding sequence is TGTGCCAGCAGCCTCAACACCGGGGAGCTGTTTTTT.

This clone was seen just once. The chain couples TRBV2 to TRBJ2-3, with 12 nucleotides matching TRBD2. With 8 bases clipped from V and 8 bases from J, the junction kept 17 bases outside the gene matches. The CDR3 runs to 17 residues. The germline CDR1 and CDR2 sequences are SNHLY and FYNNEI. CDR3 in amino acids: CASFPVDLAGGLGTQYF. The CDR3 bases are TGTGCCAGCTTCCCCGTGGATCTAGCGGGAGGGCTCGGTACGCAGTATTTT.

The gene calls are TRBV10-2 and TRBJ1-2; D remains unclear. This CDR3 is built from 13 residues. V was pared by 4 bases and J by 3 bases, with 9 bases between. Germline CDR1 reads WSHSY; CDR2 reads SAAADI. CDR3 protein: CASSAQVDYGYTF. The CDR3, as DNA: TGCGCCAGCAGTGCCCAGGTCGACTATGGCTACACCTTC.

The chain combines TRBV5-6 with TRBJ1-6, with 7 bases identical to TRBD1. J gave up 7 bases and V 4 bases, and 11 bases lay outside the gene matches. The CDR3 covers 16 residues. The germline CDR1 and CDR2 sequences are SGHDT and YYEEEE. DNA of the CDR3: TGTGCCAGCAGCACCTTTGCCACAGGGGTGAATTCACCCCTCCACTTT. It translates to CASSTFATGVNSPLHF.

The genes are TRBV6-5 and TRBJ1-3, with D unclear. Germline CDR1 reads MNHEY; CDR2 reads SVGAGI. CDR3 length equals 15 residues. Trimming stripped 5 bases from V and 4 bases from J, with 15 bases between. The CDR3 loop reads CASSPSTGRGNTIYF. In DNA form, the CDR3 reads TGTGCCAGCAGTCCTTCGACTGGGAGGGGAAACACCATATATTTT.

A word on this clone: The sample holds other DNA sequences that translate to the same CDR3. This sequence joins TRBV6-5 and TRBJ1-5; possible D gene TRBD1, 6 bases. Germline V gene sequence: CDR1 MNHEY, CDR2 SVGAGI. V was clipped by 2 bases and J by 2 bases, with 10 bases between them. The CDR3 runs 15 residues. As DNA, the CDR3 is TGTGCCAGCAGTTACCGCAGGGGCGGCAATCAGCCCCAGCATTTT. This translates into CASSYRRGGNQPQHF.

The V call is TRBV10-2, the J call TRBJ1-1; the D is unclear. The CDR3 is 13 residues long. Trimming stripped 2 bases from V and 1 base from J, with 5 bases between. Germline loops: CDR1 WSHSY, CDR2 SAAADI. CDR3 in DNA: TGCGCCAGCAGTGAGCAGCGGAACACTGAAGCTTTCTTT. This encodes CASSEQRNTEAFF.

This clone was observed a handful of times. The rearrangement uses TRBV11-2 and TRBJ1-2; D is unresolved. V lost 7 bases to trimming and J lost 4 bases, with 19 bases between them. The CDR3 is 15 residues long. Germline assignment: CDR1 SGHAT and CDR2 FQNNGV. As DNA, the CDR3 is TGTGCCAGCAAGTCGGAGCCGAGGAGCAGCTATGGCTACACCTTC. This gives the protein CASKSEPRSSYGYTF.

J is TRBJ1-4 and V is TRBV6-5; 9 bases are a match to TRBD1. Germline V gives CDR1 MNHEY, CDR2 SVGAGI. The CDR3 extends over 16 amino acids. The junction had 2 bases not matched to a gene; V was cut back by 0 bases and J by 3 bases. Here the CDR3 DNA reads TGTGCCAGCAGTTACTCAGGGACAGGGTCTAATGAAAAACTGTTTTTT. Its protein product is CASSYSGTGSNEKLFF.

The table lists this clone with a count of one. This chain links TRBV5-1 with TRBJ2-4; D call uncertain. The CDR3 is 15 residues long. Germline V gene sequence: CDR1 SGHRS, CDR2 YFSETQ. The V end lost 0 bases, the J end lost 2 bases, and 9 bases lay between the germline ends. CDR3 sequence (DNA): TGCGCCAGCAGCTTGGACAGTACAACCAAAAACATTCAGTACTTC. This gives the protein CASSLDSTTKNIQYF.

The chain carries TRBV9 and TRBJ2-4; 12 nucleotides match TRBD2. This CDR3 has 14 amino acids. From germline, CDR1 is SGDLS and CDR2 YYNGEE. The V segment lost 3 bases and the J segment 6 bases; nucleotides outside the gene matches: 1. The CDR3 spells CASSAGLAGNIQYF. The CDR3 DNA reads TGTGCCAGCAGCGCGGGACTAGCGGGAAACATTCAGTACTTC.

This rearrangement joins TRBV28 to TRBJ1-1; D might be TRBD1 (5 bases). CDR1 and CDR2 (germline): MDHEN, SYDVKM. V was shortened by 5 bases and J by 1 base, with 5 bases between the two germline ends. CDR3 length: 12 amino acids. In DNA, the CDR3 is TGTGCCAGCAGTACAGGGAACACTGAAGCTTTCTTT. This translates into CASSTGNTEAFF.

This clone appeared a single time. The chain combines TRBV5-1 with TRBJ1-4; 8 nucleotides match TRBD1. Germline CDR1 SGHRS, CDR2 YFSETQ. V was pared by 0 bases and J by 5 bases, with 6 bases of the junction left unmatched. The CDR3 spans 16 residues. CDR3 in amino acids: CASSLASWTGNEKLFF. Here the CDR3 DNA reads TGCGCCAGCAGCTTGGCCAGTTGGACAGGGAATGAAAAACTGTTTTTT.

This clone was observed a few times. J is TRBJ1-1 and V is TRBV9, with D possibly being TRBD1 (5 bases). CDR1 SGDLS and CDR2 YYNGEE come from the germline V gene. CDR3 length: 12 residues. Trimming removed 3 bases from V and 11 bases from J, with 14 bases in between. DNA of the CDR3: TGTGCCAGCAGCGGAAGACAGCGCAAGGCTTTCTTT. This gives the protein CASSGRQRKAFF.

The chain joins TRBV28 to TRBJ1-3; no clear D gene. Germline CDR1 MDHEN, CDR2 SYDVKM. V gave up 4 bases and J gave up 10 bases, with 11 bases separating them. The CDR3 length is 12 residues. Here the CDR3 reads CASSSSIETIYF. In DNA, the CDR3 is TGTGCCAGCAGTTCCTCCATTGAGACCATATATTTT.

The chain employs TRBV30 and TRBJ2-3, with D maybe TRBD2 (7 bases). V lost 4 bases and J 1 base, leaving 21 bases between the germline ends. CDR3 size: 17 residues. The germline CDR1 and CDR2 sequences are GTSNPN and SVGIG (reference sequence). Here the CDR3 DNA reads TGTGCCTGGACCTTCCTGGGGGGGCGCTTGGGCACAGATACGCAGTATTTT. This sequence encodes CAWTFLGGRLGTDTQYF.